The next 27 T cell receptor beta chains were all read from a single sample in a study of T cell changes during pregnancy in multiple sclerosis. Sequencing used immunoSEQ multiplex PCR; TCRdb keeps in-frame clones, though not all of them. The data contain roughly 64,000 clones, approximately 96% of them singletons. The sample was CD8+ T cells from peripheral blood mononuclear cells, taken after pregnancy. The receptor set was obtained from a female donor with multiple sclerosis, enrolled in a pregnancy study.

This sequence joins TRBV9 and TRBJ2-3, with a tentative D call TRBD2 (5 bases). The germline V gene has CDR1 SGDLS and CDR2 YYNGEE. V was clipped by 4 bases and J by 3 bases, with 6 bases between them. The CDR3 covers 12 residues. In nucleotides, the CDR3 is TGTGCCAGCAGCCGAGGGACAGATACGCAGTATTTT. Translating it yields CASSRGTDTQYF.

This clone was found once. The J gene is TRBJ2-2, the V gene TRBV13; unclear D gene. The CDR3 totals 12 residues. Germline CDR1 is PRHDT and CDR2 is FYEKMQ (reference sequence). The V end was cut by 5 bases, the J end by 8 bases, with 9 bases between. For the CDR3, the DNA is TGTGCCAGCAGCCCCGGTCCTGGGGAGCTGTTTTTT. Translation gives CASSPGPGELFF. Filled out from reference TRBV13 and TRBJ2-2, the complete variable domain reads AAGVIQSPRHLIKEKRETATLKCYPIPRHDTVYWYQQGPGQDPQFLISFYEKMQSDKGSIPDRFSAQQFSDYHSELNMSSLELGDSALYFCASSPGPGELFFGEGSRLTVL.

The CDR3 sequence: CASSQARGGASGRSEQFF. The CDR3 coding sequence is TGTGCCAGCAGCCAAGCCCGAGGAGGGGCTAGCGGGAGAAGTGAGCAGTTCTTC. The V call is TRBV4-2, the J call TRBJ2-1, with TRBD2 matching over 10 bases. V shed 1 base, J shed 9 bases, and the junction held 15 bases outside the gene matches. Germline V lookup: CDR1 LGHNA, CDR2 YNFKEQ. The CDR3 is 18 residues long.

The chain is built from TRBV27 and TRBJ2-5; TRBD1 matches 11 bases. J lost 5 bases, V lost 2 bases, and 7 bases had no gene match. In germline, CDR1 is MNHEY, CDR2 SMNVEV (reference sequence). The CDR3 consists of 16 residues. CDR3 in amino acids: CASSLVGTGGRETQYF. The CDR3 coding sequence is TGTGCCAGCAGTTTAGTCGGGACAGGGGGGAGGGAGACCCAGTACTTC.

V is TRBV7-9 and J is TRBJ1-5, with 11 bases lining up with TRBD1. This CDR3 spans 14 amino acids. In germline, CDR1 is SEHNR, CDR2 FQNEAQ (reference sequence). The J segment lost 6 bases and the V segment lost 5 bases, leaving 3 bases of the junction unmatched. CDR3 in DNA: TGTGCCAGCAGCGTGGGACAGGGGGTTCAGCCCCAGCATTTT. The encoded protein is CASSVGQGVQPQHF.

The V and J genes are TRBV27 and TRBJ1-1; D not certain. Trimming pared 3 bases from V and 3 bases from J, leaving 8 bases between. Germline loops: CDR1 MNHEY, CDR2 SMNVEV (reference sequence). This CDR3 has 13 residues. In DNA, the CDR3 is TGTGCCAGCAGTTTCACCCTATACACTGAAGCTTTCTTT. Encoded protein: CASSFTLYTEAFF.

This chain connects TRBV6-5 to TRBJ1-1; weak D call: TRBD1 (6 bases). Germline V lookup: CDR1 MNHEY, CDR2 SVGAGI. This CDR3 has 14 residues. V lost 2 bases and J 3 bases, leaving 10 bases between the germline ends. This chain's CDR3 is CASSYPSGDTEAFF. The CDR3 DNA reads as TGTGCCAGCAGTTACCCCTCAGGGGACACTGAAGCTTTCTTT.

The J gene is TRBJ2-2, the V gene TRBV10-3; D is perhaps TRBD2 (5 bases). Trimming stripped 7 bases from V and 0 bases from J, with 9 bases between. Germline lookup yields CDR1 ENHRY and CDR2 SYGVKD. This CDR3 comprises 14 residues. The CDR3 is CAIKSGTNTGELFF. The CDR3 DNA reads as TGTGCCATCAAAAGCGGAACGAACACCGGGGAGCTGTTTTTT.

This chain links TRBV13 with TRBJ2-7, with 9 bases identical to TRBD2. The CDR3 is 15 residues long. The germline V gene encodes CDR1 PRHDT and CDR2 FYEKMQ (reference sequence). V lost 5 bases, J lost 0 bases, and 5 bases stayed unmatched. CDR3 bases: TGTGCCAGCAGCAGCAGCGGGAGGAGCTCCTACGAGCAGTACTTC. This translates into CASSSSGRSSYEQYF. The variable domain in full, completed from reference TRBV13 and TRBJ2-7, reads AAGVIQSPRHLIKEKRETATLKCYPIPRHDTVYWYQQGPGQDPQFLISFYEKMQSDKGSIPDRFSAQQFSDYHSELNMSSLELGDSALYFCASSSSGRSSYEQYFGPGTRLTVT.

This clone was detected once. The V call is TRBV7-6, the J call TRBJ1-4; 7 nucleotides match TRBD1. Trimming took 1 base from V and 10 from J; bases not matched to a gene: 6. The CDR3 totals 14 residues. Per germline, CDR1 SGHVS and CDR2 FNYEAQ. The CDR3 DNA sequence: TGTGCCAGCAGCTTAGACAGGGGCAGGGGAAAACTGTTTTTT. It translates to CASSLDRGRGKLFF.

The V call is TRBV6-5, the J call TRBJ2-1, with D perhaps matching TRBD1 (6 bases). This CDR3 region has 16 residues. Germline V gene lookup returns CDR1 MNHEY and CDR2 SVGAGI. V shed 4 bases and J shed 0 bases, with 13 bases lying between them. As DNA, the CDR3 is TGTGCCAGCAGTTCCCAGAGGGGGAGCTCCTACAATGAGCAGTTCTTC. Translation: CASSSQRGSSYNEQFF.

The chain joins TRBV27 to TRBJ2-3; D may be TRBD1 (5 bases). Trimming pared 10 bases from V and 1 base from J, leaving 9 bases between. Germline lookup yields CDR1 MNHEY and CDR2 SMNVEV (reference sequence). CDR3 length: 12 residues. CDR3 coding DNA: TGTGCCACCCGCAGGGGCACAGATACGCAGTATTTT. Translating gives CATRRGTDTQYF.

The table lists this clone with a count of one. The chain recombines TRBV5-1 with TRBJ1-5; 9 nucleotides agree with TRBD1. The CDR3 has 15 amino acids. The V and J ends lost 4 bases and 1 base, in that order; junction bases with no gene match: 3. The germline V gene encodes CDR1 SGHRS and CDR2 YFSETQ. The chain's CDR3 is CASSTGGGSNQPQHF. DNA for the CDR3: TGCGCCAGCAGCACAGGGGGCGGGAGCAATCAGCCCCAGCATTTT.

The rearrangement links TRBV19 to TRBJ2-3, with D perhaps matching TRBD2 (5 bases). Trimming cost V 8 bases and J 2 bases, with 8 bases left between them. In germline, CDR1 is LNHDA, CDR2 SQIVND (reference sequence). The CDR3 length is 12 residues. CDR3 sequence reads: CASHGLTDTQYF. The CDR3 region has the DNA TGTGCCAGTCACGGACTCACAGATACGCAGTATTTT.

CDR3 residues: CASSLTGDPGNTIYF. The CDR3 region has the DNA TGTGCCAGCAGTTTAACAGGGGATCCTGGAAACACCATATATTTT. The V call is TRBV28, the J call TRBJ1-3; 7 bases are a match to TRBD1. CDR3 length: 15 residues. The V gene's germline CDR1 is MDHEN and CDR2 SYDVKM. V lost 2 bases and J lost 2; bases outside the gene matches: 3.

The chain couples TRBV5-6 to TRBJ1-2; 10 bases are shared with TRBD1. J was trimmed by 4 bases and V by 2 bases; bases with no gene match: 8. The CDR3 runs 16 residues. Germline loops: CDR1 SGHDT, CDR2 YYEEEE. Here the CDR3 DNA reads TGTGCCAGCAGCTTACTGGACAGGGGGTATATCTATGGCTACACCTTC. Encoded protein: CASSLLDRGYIYGYTF. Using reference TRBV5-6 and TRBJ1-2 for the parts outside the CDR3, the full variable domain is DAGVTQSPTHLIKTRGQQVTLRCSPKSGHDTVSWYQQALGQGPQFIFQYYEEEERQRGNFPDRFSGHQFPNYSSELNVNALLLGDSALYLCASSLLDRGYIYGYTFGSGTRLTVV.

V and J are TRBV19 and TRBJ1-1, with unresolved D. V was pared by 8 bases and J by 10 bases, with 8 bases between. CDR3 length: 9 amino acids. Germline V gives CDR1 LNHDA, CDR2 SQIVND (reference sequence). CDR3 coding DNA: TGTGCCAGTGGAGAGGGAGCTTTCTTT. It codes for CASGEGAFF.

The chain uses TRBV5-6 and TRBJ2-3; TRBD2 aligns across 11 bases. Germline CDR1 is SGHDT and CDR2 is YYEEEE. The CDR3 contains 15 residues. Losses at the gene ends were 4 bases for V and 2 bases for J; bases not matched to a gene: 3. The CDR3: CASSGTSGYTDTQYF. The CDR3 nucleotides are TGTGCCAGCAGCGGGACTAGCGGCTACACAGATACGCAGTATTTT.

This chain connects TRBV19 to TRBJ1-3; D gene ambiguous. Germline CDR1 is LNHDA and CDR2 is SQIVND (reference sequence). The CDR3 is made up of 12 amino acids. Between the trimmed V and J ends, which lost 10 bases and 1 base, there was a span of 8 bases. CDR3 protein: CATQASGNTIYF. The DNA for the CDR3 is TGTGCCACCCAAGCGTCTGGAAACACCATATATTTT. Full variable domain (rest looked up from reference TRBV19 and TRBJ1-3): DGGITQSPKYLFRKEGQNVTLSCEQNLNHDAMYWYRQDPGQGLRLIYYSQIVNDFQKGDIAEGYSVSREKKESFPLTVTSAQKNPTAFYLCATQASGNTIYFGEGSWLTVV.

The DNA for the CDR3 is TGTGCCAGCAGTTCCAGCGGGACCGGGCAAGAGACCCAGTACTTC. Protein sequence: CASSSSGTGQETQYF. The gene calls are TRBV7-8 and TRBJ2-5, with 7 bases matching TRBD2. The germline V gene has CDR1 SGHVS and CDR2 FQNEAQ. The CDR3 is 15 residues long. V gave up 6 bases and J gave up 2 bases; unmatched junction bases: 9.

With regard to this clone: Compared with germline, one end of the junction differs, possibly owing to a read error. The CDR3 reads CASIDTGVIF. In DNA form, the CDR3 reads TGTGCCAGCATCGATACAGGGGTAATCTTC. The gene calls are TRBV2 and TRBJ2-1, with 7 bases matching TRBD1. This CDR3 region has 10 residues. Germline V gives CDR1 SNHLY, CDR2 FYNNEI.

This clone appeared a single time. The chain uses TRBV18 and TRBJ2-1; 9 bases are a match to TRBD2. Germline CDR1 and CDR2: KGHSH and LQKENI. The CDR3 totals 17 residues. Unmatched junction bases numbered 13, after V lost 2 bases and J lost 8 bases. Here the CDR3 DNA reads TGTGCCAGCTCACCAGATGCGGGAGGGCCTCGCTTCGATGAGCAGTTCTTC. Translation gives CASSPDAGGPRFDEQFF. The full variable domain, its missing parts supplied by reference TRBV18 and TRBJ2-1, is NAGVMQNPRHLVRRRGQEARLRCSPMKGHSHVYWYRQLPEEGLKFMVYLQKENIIDESGMPKERFSAEFPKEGPSILRIQQVVRGDSAAYFCASSPDAGGPRFDEQFFGPGTRLTVL.

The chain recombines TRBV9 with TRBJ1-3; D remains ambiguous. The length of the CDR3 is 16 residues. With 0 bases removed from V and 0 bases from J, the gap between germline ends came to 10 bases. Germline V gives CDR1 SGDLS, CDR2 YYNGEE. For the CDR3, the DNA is TGTGCCAGCAGCGTAGGCGACCGGAGCTCTGGAAACACCATATATTTT. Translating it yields CASSVGDRSSGNTIYF.

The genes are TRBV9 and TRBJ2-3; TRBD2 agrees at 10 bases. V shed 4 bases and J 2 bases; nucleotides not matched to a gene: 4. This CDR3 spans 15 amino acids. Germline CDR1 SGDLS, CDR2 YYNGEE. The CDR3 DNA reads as TGTGCCAGCAGCCTTGGACTAGCGGACACAGATACGCAGTATTTT. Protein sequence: CASSLGLADTDTQYF.

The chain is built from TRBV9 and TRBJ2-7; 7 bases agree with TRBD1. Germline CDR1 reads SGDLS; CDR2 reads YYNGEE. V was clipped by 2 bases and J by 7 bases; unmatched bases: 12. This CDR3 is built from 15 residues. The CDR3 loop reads CASSVYGTVLGEQYF. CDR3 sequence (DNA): TGTGCCAGCAGCGTCTACGGGACAGTTCTGGGGGAGCAGTACTTC.

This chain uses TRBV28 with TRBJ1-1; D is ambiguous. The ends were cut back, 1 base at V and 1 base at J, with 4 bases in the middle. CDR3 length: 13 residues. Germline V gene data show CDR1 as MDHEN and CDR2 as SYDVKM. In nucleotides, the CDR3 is TGTGCCAGCAGTTTATCGGGGAACACTGAAGCTTTCTTT. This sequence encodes CASSLSGNTEAFF.

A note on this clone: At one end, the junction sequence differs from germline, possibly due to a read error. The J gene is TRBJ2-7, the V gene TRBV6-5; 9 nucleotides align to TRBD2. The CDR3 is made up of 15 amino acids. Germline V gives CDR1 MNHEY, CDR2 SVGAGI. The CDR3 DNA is TGTGCCAGCAGGTACTTCCTAGCGGGATCCTACGAGCAGTACTTC. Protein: CASRYFLAGSYEQYF.